The 5 T cell receptor beta chains below all came from one sample that was sequenced in a study of cytotoxic CD8 clonotypes in ibrutinib-treated CLL. The assay was immunoSEQ multiplex PCR, and TCRdb's table has in-frame clones only and misses some. Of approximately 30,000 clones listed, almost 70% are singletons. This specimen was PBMCs, taken after 24 months of ibrutinib treatment. The receptors originated from a human donor with chronic lymphocytic leukemia.

The chain links TRBV4-1 to TRBJ2-3, with TRBD2 matching over 10 bases. Germline CDR1 reads MGHRA; CDR2 reads YSYEKL. CDR3 length equals 15 residues. J lost 6 bases, V lost 4 bases, and 7 bases had no gene match. CDR3 bases: TGCGCCAGCAGCCTTGAGCGGGGGGGCGTGGATACGCAGTATTTT. Its translation is CASSLERGGVDTQYF.

This clone was seen once. The rearrangement links TRBV4-1 to TRBJ1-5; the D gene is possibly TRBD1 (6 bases). V was pared by 4 bases and J by 0 bases, with 13 bases between. Germline V gene lookup returns CDR1 MGHRA and CDR2 YSYEKL. The CDR3 sequence is 16 residues long. In DNA form, the CDR3 reads TGCGCCAGCAGCCGCGTGACAGGTTATAGCAATCAGCCCCAGCATTTT. Amino acids: CASSRVTGYSNQPQHF.

The chain has TRBV15 and TRBJ1-5; D is possibly TRBD1 (5 bases). The V gene's germline CDR1 is LNHNV and CDR2 YYDKDF (reference sequence). CDR3 length equals 15 residues. V was clipped by 3 bases and J by 2 bases, with 11 bases between them. DNA of the CDR3: TGTGCCACCAGCAGTCAGGGTCGGGGCAATCAGCCCCAGCATTTT. This encodes CATSSQGRGNQPQHF.

The V gene is TRBV6-1, the J gene TRBJ2-5; 11 nucleotides align to TRBD1. This CDR3 is built from 17 residues. The trim removed 3 bases at V and 6 bases at J, leaving 12 bases unmatched. Germline V gene lookup returns CDR1 MNHNS and CDR2 SASEGT. As DNA, the CDR3 is TGTGCCAGCAGTGATTCGGGACAGGGGGTATCAGTGAAGACCCAGTACTTC. Protein: CASSDSGQGVSVKTQYF.

This clone was recorded only once. The rearrangement joins TRBV9 to TRBJ2-2, with D possibly matching TRBD1 (5 bases). Per the germline V gene, CDR1 is SGDLS and CDR2 is YYNGEE. Trimming removed 4 bases at V and 8 bases at J, with 18 bases between. This CDR3 contains 15 residues. This CDR3 reads CASSHYSTAPGELFF. The CDR3 DNA is TGTGCCAGCAGCCACTACTCGACAGCACCGGGGGAGCTGTTTTTT.